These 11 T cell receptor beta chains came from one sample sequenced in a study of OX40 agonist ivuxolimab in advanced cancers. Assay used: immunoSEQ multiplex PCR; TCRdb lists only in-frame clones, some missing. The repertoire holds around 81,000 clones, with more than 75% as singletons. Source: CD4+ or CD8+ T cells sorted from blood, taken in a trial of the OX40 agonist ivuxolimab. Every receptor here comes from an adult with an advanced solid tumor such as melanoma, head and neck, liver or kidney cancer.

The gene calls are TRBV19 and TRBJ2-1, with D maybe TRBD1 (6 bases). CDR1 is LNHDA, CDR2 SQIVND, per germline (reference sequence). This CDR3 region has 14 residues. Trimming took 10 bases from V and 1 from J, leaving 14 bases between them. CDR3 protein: CATTGTDSYNEQFF. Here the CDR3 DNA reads TGTGCCACCACAGGGACGGATTCCTACAATGAGCAGTTCTTC.

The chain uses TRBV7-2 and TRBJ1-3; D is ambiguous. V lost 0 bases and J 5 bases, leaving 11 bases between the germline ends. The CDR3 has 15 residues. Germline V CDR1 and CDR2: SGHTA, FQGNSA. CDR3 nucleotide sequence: TGTGCCAGCAGCTTAGCGAACAGCCCCCGAAACACCATATATTTT. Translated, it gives CASSLANSPRNTIYF.

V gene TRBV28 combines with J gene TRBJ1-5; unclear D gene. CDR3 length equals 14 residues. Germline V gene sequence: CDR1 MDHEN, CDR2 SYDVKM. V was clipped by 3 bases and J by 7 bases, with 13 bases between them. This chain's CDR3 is CASSLGGRFQPQHF. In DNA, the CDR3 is TGTGCCAGCAGTTTGGGTGGGAGATTCCAGCCCCAGCATTTT.

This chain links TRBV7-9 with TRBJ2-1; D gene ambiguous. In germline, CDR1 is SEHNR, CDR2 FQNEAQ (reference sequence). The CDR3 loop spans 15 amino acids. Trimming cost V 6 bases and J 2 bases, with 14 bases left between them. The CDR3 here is CASSSPSGAYNEQFF. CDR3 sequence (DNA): TGTGCCAGCAGTTCCCCTTCGGGCGCCTACAATGAGCAGTTCTTC.

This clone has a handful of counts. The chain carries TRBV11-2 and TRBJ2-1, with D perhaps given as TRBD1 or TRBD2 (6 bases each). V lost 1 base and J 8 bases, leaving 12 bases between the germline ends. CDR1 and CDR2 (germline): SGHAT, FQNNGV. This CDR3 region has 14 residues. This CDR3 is CASSLVGGGYEQFF. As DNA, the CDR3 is TGTGCCAGCAGCTTAGTAGGGGGAGGTTATGAGCAGTTCTTC.

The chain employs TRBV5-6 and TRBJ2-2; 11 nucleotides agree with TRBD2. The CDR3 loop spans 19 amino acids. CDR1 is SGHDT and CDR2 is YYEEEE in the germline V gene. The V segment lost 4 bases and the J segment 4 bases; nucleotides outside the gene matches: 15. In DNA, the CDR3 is TGTGCCAGCAGCAAAATATATAGCGGGAGGGCCGGGGTCACCGGGGAGCTGTTTTTT. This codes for CASSKIYSGRAGVTGELFF.

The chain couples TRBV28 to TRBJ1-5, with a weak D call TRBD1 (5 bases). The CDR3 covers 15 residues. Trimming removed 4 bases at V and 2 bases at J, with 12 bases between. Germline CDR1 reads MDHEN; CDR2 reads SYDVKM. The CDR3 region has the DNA TGTGCCAGCAGTTCACAGGTTCCAGGCAATCAGCCCCAGCATTTT. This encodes CASSSQVPGNQPQHF.

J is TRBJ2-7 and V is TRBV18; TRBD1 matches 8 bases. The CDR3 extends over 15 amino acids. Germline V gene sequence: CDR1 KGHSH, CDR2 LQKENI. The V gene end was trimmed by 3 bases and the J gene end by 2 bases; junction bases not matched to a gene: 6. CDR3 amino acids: CASSPTGTGPYEQYF. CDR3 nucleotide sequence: TGTGCCAGCTCACCGACCGGGACAGGACCCTACGAGCAGTACTTC. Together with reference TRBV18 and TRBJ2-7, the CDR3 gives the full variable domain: NAGVMQNPRHLVRRRGQEARLRCSPMKGHSHVYWYRQLPEEGLKFMVYLQKENIIDESGMPKERFSAEFPKEGPSILRIQQVVRGDSAAYFCASSPTGTGPYEQYFGPGTRLTVT.

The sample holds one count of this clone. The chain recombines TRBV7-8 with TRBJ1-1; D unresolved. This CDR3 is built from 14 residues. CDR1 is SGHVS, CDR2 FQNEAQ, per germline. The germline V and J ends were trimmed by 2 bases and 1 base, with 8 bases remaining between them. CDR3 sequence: CASSLLSWNTEAFF. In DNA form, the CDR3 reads TGTGCCAGCAGCTTACTCTCCTGGAACACTGAAGCTTTCTTT.

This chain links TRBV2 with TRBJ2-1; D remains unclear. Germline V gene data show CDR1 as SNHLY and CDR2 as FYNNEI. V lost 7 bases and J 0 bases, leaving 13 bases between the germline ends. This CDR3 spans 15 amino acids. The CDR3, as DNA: TGTGCCAGCAAGTACCTCGAGAGCTCCTACAATGAGCAGTTCTTC. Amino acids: CASKYLESSYNEQFF.

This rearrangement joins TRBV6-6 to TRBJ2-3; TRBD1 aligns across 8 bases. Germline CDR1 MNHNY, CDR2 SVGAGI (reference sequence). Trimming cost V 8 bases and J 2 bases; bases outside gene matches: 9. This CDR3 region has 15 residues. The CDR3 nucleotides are TGTGCCAGCTTGGACAGGGACTCCTTCACAGATACGCAGTATTTT. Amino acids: CASLDRDSFTDTQYF.